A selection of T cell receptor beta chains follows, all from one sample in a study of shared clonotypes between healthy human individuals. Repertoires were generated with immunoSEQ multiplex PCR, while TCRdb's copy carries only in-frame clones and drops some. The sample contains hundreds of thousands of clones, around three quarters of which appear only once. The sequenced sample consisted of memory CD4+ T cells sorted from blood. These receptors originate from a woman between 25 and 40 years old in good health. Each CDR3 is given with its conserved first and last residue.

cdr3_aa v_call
CAWTHGRQDTEAFF TRBV30
CASSIFGVGGQPQHF TRBV19
CASSLGTHVKQYF TRBV5-6
CAWTPGPSYNEQFF TRBV30
CASSLGQGATWAYEQYF TRBV5-1
CASRSNREDYGYTF TRBV5-1
CASSLDGSGADTQYF TRBV7-9
CAISLLAGGQDEQFF TRBV10-3
CASSLGSSTDTQYF TRBV28
CASGGQDHQPQHF TRBV28
CASTSAGRDTGELFF TRBV6-5
CASNDGTNNEQFF TRBV6-1
CASSLAPEDRNKQYF TRBV7-9
CASSFNSLAGGDGYTF TRBV5-1
CASSLPSSGRARETQYF TRBV28
CASSPIASGKQYF TRBV4-1
CASSRTENSNQPQHF TRBV18
CASSRSGVLGGGNEQYF TRBV13
CASSRTGVGTGELFF TRBV11-2
CASSPPRLAANTGELFF TRBV27
CASGRGQGEQYF TRBV9
CASSLDSGSYNEQFF TRBV5-1
CASSLNPGTGTQPQHF TRBV5-1
CASSPRSGSSTDTQYF TRBV5-1
CASSGTGFEQYF TRBV7-9
CASSDPTGATVYGYTF TRBV9
CASSIGLVSTDTQYF TRBV7-9
CASKVAGGFPDTQYF TRBV27
CASSPGLAGGTTDTQYF TRBV5-1
CASSLEVPGAGAFF TRBV5-1
CATSRTGSASYEQYF TRBV15
CASSPRTSSYEQYF TRBV28
CASSQEEDRASFF TRBV4-1
CASSYGQQETQYF TRBV11-3
CASSYSGGGGEQYF TRBV6-6
CAWSVIENIQYF TRBV30
CASSYEREDRLDTQYF TRBV11-3
CASSTLGVYTEAFF TRBV19
CASSPRGYSNQPQHF TRBV19
CASSMGQGRSNNQPQHF TRBV28
CASSRAGYNEQFF TRBV6-5
CAWDTKGADTQYF TRBV30
CASSQERELAGVNEQFF TRBV4-1